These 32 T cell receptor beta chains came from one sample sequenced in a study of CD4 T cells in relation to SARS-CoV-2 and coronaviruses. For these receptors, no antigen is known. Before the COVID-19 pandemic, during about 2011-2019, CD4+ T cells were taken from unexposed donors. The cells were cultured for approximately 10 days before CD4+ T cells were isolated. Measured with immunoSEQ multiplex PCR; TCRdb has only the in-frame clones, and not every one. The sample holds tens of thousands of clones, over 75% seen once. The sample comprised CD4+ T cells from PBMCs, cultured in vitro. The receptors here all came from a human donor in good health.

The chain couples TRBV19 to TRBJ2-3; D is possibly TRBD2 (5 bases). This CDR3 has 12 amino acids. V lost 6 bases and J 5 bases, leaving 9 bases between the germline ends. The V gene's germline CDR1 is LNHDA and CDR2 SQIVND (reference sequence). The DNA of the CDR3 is TGTGCCAGTAGACAAAGCGGAGATACGCAGTATTTT. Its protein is CASRQSGDTQYF.

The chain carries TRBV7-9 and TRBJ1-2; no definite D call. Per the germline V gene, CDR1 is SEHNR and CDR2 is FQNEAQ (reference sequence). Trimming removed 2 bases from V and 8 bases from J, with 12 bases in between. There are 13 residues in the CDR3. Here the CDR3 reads CASSLMKGRGYTF. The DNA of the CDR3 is TGTGCCAGCAGCTTAATGAAGGGTAGAGGCTACACCTTC.

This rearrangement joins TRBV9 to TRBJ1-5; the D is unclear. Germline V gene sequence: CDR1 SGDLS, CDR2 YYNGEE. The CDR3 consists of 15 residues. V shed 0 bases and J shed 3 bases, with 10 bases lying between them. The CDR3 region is CASSVGGEDNQPQHF. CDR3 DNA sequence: TGTGCCAGCAGCGTAGGGGGTGAGGACAATCAGCCCCAGCATTTT.

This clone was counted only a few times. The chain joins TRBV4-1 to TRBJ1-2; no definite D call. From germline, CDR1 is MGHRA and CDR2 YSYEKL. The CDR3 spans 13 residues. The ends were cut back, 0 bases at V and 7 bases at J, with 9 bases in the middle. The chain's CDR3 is CASSQEPGGGYTF. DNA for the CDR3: TGCGCCAGCAGCCAAGAACCCGGAGGTGGCTACACCTTC.

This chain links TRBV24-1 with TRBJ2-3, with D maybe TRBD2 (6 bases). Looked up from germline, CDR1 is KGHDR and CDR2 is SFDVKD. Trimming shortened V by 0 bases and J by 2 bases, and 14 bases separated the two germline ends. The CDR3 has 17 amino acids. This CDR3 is CATSDLQGGAVTDTQYF. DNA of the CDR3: TGTGCCACCAGTGATTTGCAGGGAGGAGCGGTCACAGATACGCAGTATTTT.

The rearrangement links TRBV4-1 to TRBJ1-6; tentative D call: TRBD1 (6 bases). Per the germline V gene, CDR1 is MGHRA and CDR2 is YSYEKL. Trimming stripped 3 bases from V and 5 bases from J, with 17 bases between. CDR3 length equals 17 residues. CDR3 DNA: TGCGCCAGCAGCCAGCCGACAGGTTTTGGTAATAATTCACCCCTCCACTTT. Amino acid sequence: CASSQPTGFGNNSPLHF.

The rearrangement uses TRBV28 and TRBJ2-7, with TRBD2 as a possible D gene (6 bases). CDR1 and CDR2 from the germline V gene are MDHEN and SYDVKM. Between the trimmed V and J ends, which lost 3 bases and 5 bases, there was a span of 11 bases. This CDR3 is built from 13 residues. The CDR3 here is CASSFRGSHEQYF. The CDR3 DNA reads TGTGCCAGCAGTTTCCGGGGGAGTCACGAGCAGTACTTC.

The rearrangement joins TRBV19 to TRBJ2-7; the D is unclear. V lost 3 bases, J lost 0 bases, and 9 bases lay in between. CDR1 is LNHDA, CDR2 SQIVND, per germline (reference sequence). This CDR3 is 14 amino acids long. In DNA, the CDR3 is TGTGCCAGTAGTATTGGACGGAGCTCCTACGAGCAGTACTTC. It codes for CASSIGRSSYEQYF.

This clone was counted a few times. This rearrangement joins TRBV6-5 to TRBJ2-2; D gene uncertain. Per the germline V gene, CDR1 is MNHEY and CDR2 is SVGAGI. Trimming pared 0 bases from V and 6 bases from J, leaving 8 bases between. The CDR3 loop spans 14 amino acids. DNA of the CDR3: TGTGCCAGCAGTTACTCCTTAGTAGCCGGGGAGCTGTTTTTT. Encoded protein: CASSYSLVAGELFF.

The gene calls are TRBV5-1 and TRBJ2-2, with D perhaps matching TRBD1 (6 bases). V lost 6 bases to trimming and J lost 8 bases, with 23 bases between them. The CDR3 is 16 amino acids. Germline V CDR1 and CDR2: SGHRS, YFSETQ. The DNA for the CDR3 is TGCGCCAGCACCCACGATACAGGGTCGGGGAGTGGGGAGCTGTTTTTT. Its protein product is CASTHDTGSGSGELFF.

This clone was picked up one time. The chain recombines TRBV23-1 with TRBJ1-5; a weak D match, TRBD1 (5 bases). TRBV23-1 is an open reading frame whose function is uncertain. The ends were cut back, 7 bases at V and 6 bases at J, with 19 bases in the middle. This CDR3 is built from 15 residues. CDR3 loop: CASTPAGAGGQPQHF. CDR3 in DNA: TGCGCCAGCACCCCGGCTGGGGCAGGAGGTCAGCCCCAGCATTTT.

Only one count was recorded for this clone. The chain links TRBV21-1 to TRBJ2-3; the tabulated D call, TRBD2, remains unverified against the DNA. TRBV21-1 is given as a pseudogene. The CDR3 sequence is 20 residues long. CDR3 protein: CASSKEWLAGHLVLTDTQYF. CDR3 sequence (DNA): TGTGCCAGCAGCAAAGAATGGCTAGCGGGGCACCTGGTACTCACAGATACGCAGTATTTT.

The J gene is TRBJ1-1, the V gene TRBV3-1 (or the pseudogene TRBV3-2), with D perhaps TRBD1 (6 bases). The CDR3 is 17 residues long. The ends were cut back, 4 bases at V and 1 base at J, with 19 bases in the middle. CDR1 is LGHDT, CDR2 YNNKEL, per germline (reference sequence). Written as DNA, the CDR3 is TGTGCCAGCAGCCCCTATGGGGGGGGGCTGGCGAACACTGAAGCTTTCTTT. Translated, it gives CASSPYGGGLANTEAFF.

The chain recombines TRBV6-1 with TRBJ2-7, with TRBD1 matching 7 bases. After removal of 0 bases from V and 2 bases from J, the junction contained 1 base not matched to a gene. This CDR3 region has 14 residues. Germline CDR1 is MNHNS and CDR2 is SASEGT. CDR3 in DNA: TGTGCCAGCAGTGAAGCCGGGACAGCCTACGAGCAGTACTTC. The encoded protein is CASSEAGTAYEQYF.

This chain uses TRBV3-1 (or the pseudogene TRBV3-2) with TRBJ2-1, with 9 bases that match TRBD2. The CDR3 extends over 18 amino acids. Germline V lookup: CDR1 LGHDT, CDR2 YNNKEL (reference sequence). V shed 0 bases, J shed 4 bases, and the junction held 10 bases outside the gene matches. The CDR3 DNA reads TGTGCCAGCAGCCAAGATTGGGGTAGCGGGAGAGGGTACAATGAGCAGTTCTTC. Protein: CASSQDWGSGRGYNEQFF.

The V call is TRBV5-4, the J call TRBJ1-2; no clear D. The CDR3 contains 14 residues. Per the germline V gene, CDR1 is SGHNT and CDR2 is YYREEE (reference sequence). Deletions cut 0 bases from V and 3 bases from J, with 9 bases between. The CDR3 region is CASSLGSGDYGYTF. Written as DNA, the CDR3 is TGTGCCAGCAGCTTGGGGTCAGGCGACTATGGCTACACCTTC.

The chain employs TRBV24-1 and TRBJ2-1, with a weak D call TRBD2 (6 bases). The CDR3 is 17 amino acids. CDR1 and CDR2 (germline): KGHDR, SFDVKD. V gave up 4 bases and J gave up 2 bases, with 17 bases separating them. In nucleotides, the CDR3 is TGTGCCACCAGTGAGGGGGATAGCGGAACCGCCTACAATGAGCAGTTCTTC. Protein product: CATSEGDSGTAYNEQFF.

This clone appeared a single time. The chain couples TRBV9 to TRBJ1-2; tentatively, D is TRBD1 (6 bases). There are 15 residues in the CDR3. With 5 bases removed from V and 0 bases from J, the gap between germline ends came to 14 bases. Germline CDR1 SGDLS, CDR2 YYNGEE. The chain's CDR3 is CASSGGGLANYGYTF. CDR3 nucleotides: TGTGCCAGCAGTGGGGGCGGCCTAGCTAACTATGGCTACACCTTC.

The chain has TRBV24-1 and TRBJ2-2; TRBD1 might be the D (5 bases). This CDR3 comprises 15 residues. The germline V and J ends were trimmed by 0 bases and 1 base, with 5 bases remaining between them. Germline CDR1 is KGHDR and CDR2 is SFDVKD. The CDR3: CATSDLRGNTGELFF. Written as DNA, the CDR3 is TGTGCCACCAGTGATTTGAGGGGGAACACCGGGGAGCTGTTTTTT.

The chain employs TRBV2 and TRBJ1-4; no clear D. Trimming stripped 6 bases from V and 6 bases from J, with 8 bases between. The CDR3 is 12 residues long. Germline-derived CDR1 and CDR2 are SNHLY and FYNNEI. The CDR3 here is CASRDDYEKLFF. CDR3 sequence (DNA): TGTGCCAGCAGGGATGATTATGAAAAACTGTTTTTT.

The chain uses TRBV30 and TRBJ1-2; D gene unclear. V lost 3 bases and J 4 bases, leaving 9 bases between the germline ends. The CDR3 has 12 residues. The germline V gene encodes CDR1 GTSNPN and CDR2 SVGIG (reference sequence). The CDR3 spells CAWSAGSYGYTF. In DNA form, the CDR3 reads TGTGCCTGGAGCGCTGGGAGCTATGGCTACACCTTC.

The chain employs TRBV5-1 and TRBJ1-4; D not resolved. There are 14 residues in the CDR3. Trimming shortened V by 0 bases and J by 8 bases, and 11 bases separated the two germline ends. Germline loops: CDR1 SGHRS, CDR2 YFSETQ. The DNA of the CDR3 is TGCGCCAGCAGCTTGGCACCGGGCGGGGAAAAACTGTTTTTT. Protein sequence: CASSLAPGGEKLFF.

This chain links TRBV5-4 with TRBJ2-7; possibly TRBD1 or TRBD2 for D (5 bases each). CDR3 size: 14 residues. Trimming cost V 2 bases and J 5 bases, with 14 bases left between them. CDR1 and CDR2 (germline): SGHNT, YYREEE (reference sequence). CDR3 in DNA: TGTGCCAGCAGCTTAAAAGGGACCTCTGACGAGCAGTACTTC. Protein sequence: CASSLKGTSDEQYF.

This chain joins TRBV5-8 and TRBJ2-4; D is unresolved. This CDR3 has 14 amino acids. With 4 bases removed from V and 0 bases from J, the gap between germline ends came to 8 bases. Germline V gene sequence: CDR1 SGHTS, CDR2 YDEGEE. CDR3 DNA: TGTGCCAGCAGCACCGGCTTAGCCAAAAACATTCAGTACTTC. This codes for CASSTGLAKNIQYF. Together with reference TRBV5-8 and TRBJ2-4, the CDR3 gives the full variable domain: EAGVTQSPTHLIKTRGQQATLRCSPISGHTSVYWYQQALGLGLQFLLWYDEGEERNRGNFPPRFSGRQFPNYSSELNVNALELEDSALYLCASSTGLAKNIQYFGAGTRLSVL.

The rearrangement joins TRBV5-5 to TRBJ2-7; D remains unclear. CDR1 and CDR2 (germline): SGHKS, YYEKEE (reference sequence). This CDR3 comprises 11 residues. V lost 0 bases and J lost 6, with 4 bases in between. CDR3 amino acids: CASSLELEQYF. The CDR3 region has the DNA TGTGCCAGCAGCTTGGAGCTCGAGCAGTACTTC. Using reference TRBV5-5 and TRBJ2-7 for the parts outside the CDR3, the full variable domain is DAGVTQSPTHLIKTRGQQVTLRCSPISGHKSVSWYQQVLGQGPQFIFQYYEKEERGRGNFPDRFSARQFPNYSSELNVNALLLGDSALYLCASSLELEQYFGPGTRLTVT.

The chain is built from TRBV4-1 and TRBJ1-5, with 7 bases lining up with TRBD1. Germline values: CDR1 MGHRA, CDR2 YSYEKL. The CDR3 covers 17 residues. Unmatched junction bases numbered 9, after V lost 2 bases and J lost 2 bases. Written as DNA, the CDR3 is TGCGCCAGCAGCCAAAGAGTCGCAGGGGGAGGCAATCAGCCCCAGCATTTT. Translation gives CASSQRVAGGGNQPQHF.

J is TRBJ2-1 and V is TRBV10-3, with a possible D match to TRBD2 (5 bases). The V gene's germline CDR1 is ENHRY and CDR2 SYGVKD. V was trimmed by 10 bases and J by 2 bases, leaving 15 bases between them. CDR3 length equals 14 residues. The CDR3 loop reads CASTRETTYNEQFF. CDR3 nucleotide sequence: TGTGCCAGCACGAGGGAAACGACCTACAATGAGCAGTTCTTC.

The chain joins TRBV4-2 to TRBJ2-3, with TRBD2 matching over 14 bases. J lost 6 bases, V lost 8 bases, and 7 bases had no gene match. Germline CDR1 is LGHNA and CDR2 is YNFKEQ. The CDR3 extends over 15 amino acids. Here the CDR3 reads CASGQGLAGADTQYF. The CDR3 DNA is TGTGCCAGCGGACAGGGACTAGCGGGAGCGGATACGCAGTATTTT.

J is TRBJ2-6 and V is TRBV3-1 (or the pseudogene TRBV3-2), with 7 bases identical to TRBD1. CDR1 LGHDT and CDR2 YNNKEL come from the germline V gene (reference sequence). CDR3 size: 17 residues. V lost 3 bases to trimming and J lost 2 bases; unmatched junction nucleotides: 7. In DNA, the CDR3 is TGTGCCAGCAGCCAGGGTGACAGGGCCGCTGGGGCCAACGTCCTGACTTTC. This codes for CASSQGDRAAGANVLTF.

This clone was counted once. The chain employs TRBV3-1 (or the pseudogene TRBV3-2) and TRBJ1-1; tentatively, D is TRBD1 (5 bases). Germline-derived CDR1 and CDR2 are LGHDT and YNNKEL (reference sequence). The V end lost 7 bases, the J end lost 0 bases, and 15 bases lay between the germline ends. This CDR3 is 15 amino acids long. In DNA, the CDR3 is TGTGCCAGCACCCCCGTCGGGGGATTGAACACTGAAGCTTTCTTT. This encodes CASTPVGGLNTEAFF.

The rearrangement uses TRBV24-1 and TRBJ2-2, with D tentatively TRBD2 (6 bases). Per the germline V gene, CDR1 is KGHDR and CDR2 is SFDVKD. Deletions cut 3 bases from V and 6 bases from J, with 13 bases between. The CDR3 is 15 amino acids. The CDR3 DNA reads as TGTGCCACCAGTGATGTGGGGGGTCTTGCCGGGGAGCTGTTTTTT. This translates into CATSDVGGLAGELFF.

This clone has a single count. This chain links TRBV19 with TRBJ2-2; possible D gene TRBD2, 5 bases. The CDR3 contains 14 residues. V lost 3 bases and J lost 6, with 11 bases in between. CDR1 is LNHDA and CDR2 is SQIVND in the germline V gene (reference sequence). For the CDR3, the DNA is TGTGCCAGTAGTATCGCGGGTATCTCCGGGGAGCTGTTTTTT. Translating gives CASSIAGISGELFF.